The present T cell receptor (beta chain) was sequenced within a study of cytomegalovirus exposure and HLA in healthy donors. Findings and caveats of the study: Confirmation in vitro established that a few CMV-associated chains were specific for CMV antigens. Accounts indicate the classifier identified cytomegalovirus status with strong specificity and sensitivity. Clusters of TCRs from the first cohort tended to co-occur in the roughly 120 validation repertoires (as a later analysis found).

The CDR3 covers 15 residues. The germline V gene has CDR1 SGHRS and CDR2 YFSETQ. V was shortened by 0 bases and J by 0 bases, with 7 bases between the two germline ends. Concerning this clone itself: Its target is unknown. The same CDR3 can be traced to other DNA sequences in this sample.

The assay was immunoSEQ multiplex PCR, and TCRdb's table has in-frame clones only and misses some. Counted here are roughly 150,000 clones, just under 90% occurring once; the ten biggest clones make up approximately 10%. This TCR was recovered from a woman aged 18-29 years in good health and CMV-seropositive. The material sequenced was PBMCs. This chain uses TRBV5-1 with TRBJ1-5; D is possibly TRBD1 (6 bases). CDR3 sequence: CASSLEGGSNQPQHF. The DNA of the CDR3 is TGCGCCAGCAGCTTGGAAGGGGGTAGCAATCAGCCCCAGCATTTT. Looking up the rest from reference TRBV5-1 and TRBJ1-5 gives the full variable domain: KAGVTQTPRYLIKTRGQQVTLSCSPISGHRSVSWYQQTPGQGLQFLFEYFSETQRNKGNFPGRFSGRQFSNSRSEMNVSTLELGDSALYLCASSLEGGSNQPQHFGDGTRLSIL.